The 26 T cell receptor beta chains below all came from one sample that was sequenced in a study of post-analysis software for immune sequencing data. Findings and limits, study-wide: With TRBV5-6, TRBV5-1 and TRBV20-1 included, roughly five TRBV segments were more frequent in patients than in controls.

The antigens for these receptors are not known. Unique molecular identifiers had been added to the TCR beta cDNA libraries. A single record per CDR3 protein comes from TCRdb applying MiXCR to the PCR reads. Of 700,000 to 900,000 distinct CDR3 sequences in the sample, roughly 46% were seen once. The material sequenced was blood. The source of these receptors is a girl aged 10 to 17 with multiple sclerosis.

The chain links TRBV4-2 to TRBJ2-3, with D possibly being TRBD1 or TRBD2 (6 bases each). The germline V and J ends were trimmed by 0 bases and 4 bases, with 17 bases remaining between them. The CDR3 consists of 17 residues. Germline V lookup: CDR1 LGHNA, CDR2 YNFKEQ. CDR3 loop: CASSQEGRGRGADTQYF. CDR3 nucleotides: TGTGCCAGCAGCCAAGAGGGCCGGGGGCGAGGCGCAGATACGCAGTATTTT.

The chain employs TRBV28 and TRBJ2-1; D is ambiguous. Germline V gene data show CDR1 as MDHEN and CDR2 as SYDVKM. The length of the CDR3 is 14 residues. V dropped 9 bases and J dropped 4 bases, with 16 bases sitting between them. In DNA form, the CDR3 reads TGTGCCAGTGGGCGGAGACCCCTGTACAATGAGCAGTTCTTC. Its protein product is CASGRRPLYNEQFF.

The chain uses TRBV4-1 and TRBJ2-1; 10 bases map to TRBD2. The trim removed 3 bases at V and 2 bases at J, leaving 7 bases unmatched. Germline V gene lookup returns CDR1 MGHRA and CDR2 YSYEKL. The CDR3 covers 17 residues. The CDR3 sequence is CASSHGSGRLTYNEQFF. CDR3 bases: TGCGCCAGCAGCCACGGTAGCGGGAGGTTAACCTACAATGAGCAGTTCTTC.

This clonotype was seen only a few times. This chain joins TRBV6-5 and TRBJ2-3; D is ambiguous. The CDR3 spans 16 residues. V was clipped by 2 bases and J by 5 bases, with 17 bases between them. Germline V gene sequence: CDR1 MNHEY, CDR2 SVGAGI. The CDR3 reads CASSYTNGLLGDTQYF. CDR3 in DNA: TGTGCCAGCAGTTACACCAACGGGTTGTTAGGAGATACGCAGTATTTT.

The chain has TRBV27 and TRBJ2-7; 9 bases are a match to TRBD2. The CDR3 is 13 amino acids. V lost 2 bases, J lost 6 bases, and 2 bases stayed unmatched. Germline V gives CDR1 MNHEY, CDR2 SMNVEV (reference sequence). Here the CDR3 reads CASSLGTSFEQYF. CDR3 nucleotide sequence: TGTGCCAGCAGTTTAGGGACTAGCTTCGAGCAGTACTTC.

The rearrangement joins TRBV29-1 to TRBJ2-5; TRBD2 agrees at 9 bases. The V gene end was trimmed by 4 bases and the J gene end by 3 bases; junction bases not matched to a gene: 0. The CDR3 has 12 amino acids. The germline V gene has CDR1 SQVTM and CDR2 ANQGSEA. CDR3: CSVVAGEETQYF. Here the CDR3 DNA reads TGCAGCGTTGTAGCGGGAGAAGAGACCCAGTACTTC.

The chain combines TRBV7-9 with TRBJ1-4; 8 bases are shared with TRBD1. CDR1 and CDR2 from the germline V gene are SEHNR and FQNEAQ (reference sequence). CDR3 length: 16 amino acids. With 5 bases clipped from V and 0 bases from J, the junction kept 5 bases outside the gene matches. Here the CDR3 reads CASSILQGATNEKLFF. DNA for the CDR3: TGTGCCAGCAGCATCCTACAGGGGGCAACTAATGAAAAACTGTTTTTT.

This clonotype was detected only a few times. This chain joins TRBV5-1 and TRBJ1-1; D not resolved. Germline lookup yields CDR1 SGHRS and CDR2 YFSETQ. Trimming left V 0 bases short and J 7 bases short, with 16 bases between. This CDR3 has 15 residues. The CDR3 DNA is TGCGCCAGCAGCTTGGACGGGCGGGGATCTTTTGAAGCTTTCTTT. This encodes CASSLDGRGSFEAFF.

This chain uses TRBV6-5 with TRBJ2-7, with D tentatively TRBD2 (5 bases). The DNA matches TRBJ2-4 better at its end, which makes the J call doubtful. This CDR3 has 15 amino acids. The germline gives CDR1 MNHEY, CDR2 SVGAGI. In DNA, the CDR3 is TGTGCCAGCAGTTACTCGGGAGCAGGCGAAAACATTCAGTACTTC. Translating gives CASSYSGAGENIQYF.

This sequence joins TRBV29-1 and TRBJ1-1; 8 nucleotides match TRBD1. V was pared by 4 bases and J by 0 bases, with 7 bases of the junction left unmatched. The CDR3 runs to 15 residues. CDR1 SQVTM and CDR2 ANQGSEA come from the germline V gene. In nucleotides, the CDR3 is TGCAGCGTTGGGTCGGCAGGGGGCTTGAACACTGAAGCTTTCTTT. Residues: CSVGSAGGLNTEAFF.

The gene calls are TRBV10-3 and TRBJ1-5, with TRBD1 as a possible D gene (6 bases). The CDR3 is made up of 16 amino acids. Trimming removed 3 bases from V and 0 bases from J, with 12 bases in between. Germline V lookup: CDR1 ENHRY, CDR2 SYGVKD. This chain's CDR3 is CAISERNRDSNQPQHF. CDR3 DNA: TGTGCCATCAGTGAACGAAACAGGGATAGCAATCAGCCCCAGCATTTT.

This chain connects TRBV3-1 to TRBJ2-7; 8 bases agree with TRBD2. The J segment lost 9 bases and the V segment lost 0 bases, leaving 10 bases of the junction unmatched. This CDR3 has 15 residues. Germline values: CDR1 LGHDT, CDR2 YNNKEL (reference sequence). In DNA, the CDR3 is TGTGCCAGCAGCCAAGATTCGAGCGGGAGACGTGGGCAGTACTTC. Translated, it gives CASSQDSSGRRGQYF.

This rearrangement joins TRBV6-1 to TRBJ1-4; D call uncertain. The germline CDR1 and CDR2 sequences are MNHNS and SASEGT. V was clipped by 4 bases and J by 6 bases, with 9 bases between them. The CDR3 has 13 amino acids. CDR3 loop: CASSGTSDEKLFF. The DNA for the CDR3 is TGTGCCAGCAGTGGGACGTCTGATGAAAAACTGTTTTTT.

This clonotype was seen a few times. The chain employs TRBV20-1 and TRBJ2-7, with D hard to call. The ends were cut back, 5 bases at V and 0 bases at J, with 11 bases in the middle. The V gene's germline CDR1 is DFQATT and CDR2 SNEGSKA (reference sequence). This CDR3 comprises 13 residues. CDR3 in amino acids: CSALDQFSYEQYF. DNA for the CDR3: TGCAGTGCTCTGGACCAATTCTCCTACGAGCAGTACTTC.

This clonotype was counted a few times. This sequence joins TRBV11-2 and TRBJ2-5; TRBD1 matches at 9 bases. The J call may be wrong; the DNA end is better matched by TRBJ2-7. This CDR3 region has 14 residues. CDR1 is SGHAT, CDR2 FQNNGV, per germline. Written as DNA, the CDR3 is TGTGCCAGCAGCTTAGGGGGGACAGGGAACGAGCAGTACTTC. Translation: CASSLGGTGNEQYF.

As regards this clonotype: One end of the junction fails to match germline, which may point to a read error. The gene calls are TRBV7-2 and TRBJ2-4; D is perhaps TRBD2 (6 bases). The CDR3 is made up of 17 amino acids. Germline V lookup: CDR1 SGHTA, CDR2 FQGNSA. CDR3 in amino acids: CASSLVFQTLAKNTQYF. CDR3 DNA: TGTGCCAGCAGCTTAGTGTTTCAGACACTAGCCAAAAACACTCAGTACTTC.

The V and J genes are TRBV20-1 and TRBJ1-1, with TRBD1 identical over 8 bases. Germline values: CDR1 DFQATT, CDR2 SNEGSKA (reference sequence). This CDR3 spans 13 amino acids. J was trimmed by 4 bases and V by 2 bases; bases with no gene match: 3. The CDR3 DNA reads TGCAGTGCTAGACCCGGACAGGGCACTGAAGCTTTCTTT. This encodes CSARPGQGTEAFF.

This clonotype was seen a handful of times. The genes are TRBV20-1 and TRBJ2-1; 10 positions agree with TRBD2. Per germline, CDR1 DFQATT and CDR2 SNEGSKA (reference sequence). V was pared by 3 bases and J by 2 bases, with 4 bases of the junction left unmatched. This CDR3 contains 15 residues. DNA for the CDR3: TGCAGTGCTAGGCCGGGACTAGCGACCTACAATGAGCAGTTCTTC. Its protein is CSARPGLATYNEQFF.

In its sample, this clonotype was seen many times. This chain joins TRBV7-2 and TRBJ2-3, with D tentatively TRBD2 (6 bases). Trimming pared 2 bases from V and 0 bases from J, leaving 9 bases between. The CDR3 sequence is 15 residues long. Germline CDR1 is SGHTA and CDR2 is FQGNSA. The CDR3 DNA sequence: TGTGCCAGCAGCTTAACGAGCGGGAGCACAGATACGCAGTATTTT. Its protein product is CASSLTSGSTDTQYF. Variable domain in full (rest from reference TRBV7-2 and TRBJ2-3): GAGVSQSPSNKVTEKGKDVELRCDPISGHTALYWYRQSLGQGLEFLIYFQGNSAPDKSGLPSDRFSAERTGGSVSTLTIQRTQQEDSAVYLCASSLTSGSTDTQYFGPGTRLTVL.

A few counts support this clonotype. The CDR3 region has the DNA TGCGCCAGCAGCTTGGTCGGCAGGGTCACCGATGAGCAGTTCTTC. It is translated as CASSLVGRVTDEQFF. The chain carries TRBV5-1 and TRBJ2-1, with a possible D match to TRBD1 (5 bases). Germline V lookup: CDR1 SGHRS, CDR2 YFSETQ. V was shortened by 0 bases and J by 8 bases, with 15 bases between the two germline ends. The CDR3 is made up of 15 amino acids.

A few counts support this clonotype. The rearrangement links TRBV29-1 to TRBJ2-7, with D perhaps matching TRBD1 (6 bases). The V gene's germline CDR1 is SQVTM and CDR2 ANQGSEA. The CDR3 is made up of 13 amino acids. V shed 2 bases and J shed 6 bases, with 14 bases lying between them. CDR3 loop: CSVEIRGGREQYF. The CDR3 DNA is TGCAGCGTTGAAATACGAGGGGGACGCGAGCAGTACTTC.

The chain is built from TRBV7-9 and TRBJ1-1; possibly TRBD1 for D (5 bases). The length of the CDR3 is 12 residues. V lost 6 bases, J lost 10 bases, and 15 bases lay in between. Germline CDR1 SEHNR, CDR2 FQNEAQ (reference sequence). Here the CDR3 DNA reads TGTGCCAGCAGTTTCGCGGGACGGGCAGCTTTCTTT. Protein product: CASSFAGRAAFF.

The chain recombines TRBV12-3 or TRBV12-4 with TRBJ1-2; maybe TRBD1 (6 bases). The CDR3 length is 14 residues. V lost 10 bases and J lost 4, with 19 bases in between. CDR3 amino acids: CATDRRAPSYGYTF. The CDR3 bases are TGTGCCACCGACAGGCGGGCTCCCTCCTATGGCTACACCTTC.

V and J are TRBV7-3 and TRBJ2-1; D is unclear. The germline CDR1 and CDR2 sequences are SGHTA and FQGTGA. The V gene lost 3 bases and the J gene lost 8 bases, with 11 bases spanning the gap. The CDR3 runs 13 residues. CDR3 sequence reads: CASSFYREDEQFF. The CDR3 nucleotides are TGTGCCAGCAGCTTTTACCGTGAGGATGAGCAGTTCTTC.

This clonotype came up a few times. The V gene is TRBV6-6, the J gene TRBJ1-4; TRBD1 is a possible D gene (5 bases). CDR3 length equals 14 residues. Germline V gene data show CDR1 as MNHNY and CDR2 as SVGAGI (reference sequence). V shed 7 bases and J shed 8 bases, with 17 bases lying between them. CDR3 amino acids: CASIEGLTVEKLFF. The DNA for the CDR3 is TGTGCCAGCATTGAGGGGCTCACAGTAGAAAAACTGTTTTTT.

Note on this clonotype: The germline gene is not matched at one end of the junction; a read error may be the cause. The V call is TRBV4-3, the J call TRBJ2-1; D unresolved. Germline values: CDR1 LGHNA, CDR2 YSLEER. The CDR3 runs to 16 residues. The CDR3 here is CAGSQDRLGSYNEQFF. CDR3 sequence (DNA): TGCGCCGGCAGCCAAGATAGGCTAGGGTCCTACAATGAGCAGTTCTTC.